This paragraph covers one T cell receptor beta chain sequence. A single count supports this clone. Its antigen is still unknown. There are no base qualities to consult, and no much larger clone falls within one base. This sample is part of a study of glioma-infiltrating T cells after dendritic cell vaccination (TCRdb year 2016). Looking at the study overall: The cohort included some 15 glioblastoma patients drawn from Phase I and II dendritic cell vaccination trials, of whom 9 were newly diagnosed and 6 had recurrent disease. Between the early 2000s and the early 2010s, the patients were given dendritic cell vaccination pulsed with autologous tumor lysate. The vaccine was prepared from monocyte-derived dendritic cells that were cultured for 6 to 7 days with IL-4 and GM-CSF and then pulsed overnight with autologous tumor lysate. Patients received three intradermal dendritic cell vaccine injections at biweekly intervals in the arm below the axilla. Tumor-infiltrating lymphocyte content was quantified and tumor and blood repertoires were compared in dendritic cell-vaccinated glioblastoma patients by deep sequencing of TCR beta CDR3 regions. Survival after dendritic cell vaccination was correlated with TCR sequencing metrics such as TIL content and the overlap between tumor and blood repertoires.

Patients were selected for having adequate residual fresh-frozen tumor tissue and more than two years of available survival data. Although molecular status otherwise differed among the glioblastoma patients, no patient had an isocitrate dehydrogenase mutation. PBMC collection took place before vaccination, two weeks after the third vaccination, and at tumor progression if progression occurred. The Qiagen DNeasy Blood extraction Kit was used to extract genomic DNA. The CDR1 and CDR2 encoded by the germline V gene are SGHVS and FNYEAQ. V and J are trimmed by 6 bases and 9 bases, and the gene matches miss 12 bases of the junction. The CDR3 starts with the cysteine, ends with the phenylalanine, and has 14 residues. Just CDR3 DNA is preserved here, 42 bases in frame from base 1. The immunoSEQ assay amplified TCRB CDR3 regions from 2 micrograms of genomic DNA, or from all available DNA when less than that amount was available. The multiplex PCR employed 60 forward primers targeting TCR V beta segments and 13 reverse primers targeting J beta segments. Synthetic control templates were spiked into each sample at limiting dilution to estimate reads per starting template. Reads of 87 bp were generated by sequencing on the Illumina HiSeq System. As for how the authors treated the data: PCR and sequencing errors were removed by a nearest neighbor algorithm that merged closely related sequences. TCR overlap was measured as the percentage of unique tumor TCR beta sequences that were also present in the peripheral blood of the same patient. The source is immuneACCESS, and TCRdb retained only in-frame sequences with V and J called. Part of the clones is not carried over; for the studies checked, unresolved V genes explain less than half of this, and the remainder is unexplained. The V and J calls and clone size were taken over from that table, and D and trimming were inferred from the DNA. Within this sample are fewer than 85,000 clones, with over 70% of them counted one time only. The ten largest clonotypes hold under 2.5% of the sample.

Study-wide conclusions, independent of this receptor: TCR clonality showed no direct relationship with survival, which suggests that a diverse polyclonal response may be important. Longer time to progression and overall survival after dendritic cell vaccination were predicted by higher estimated pretreatment TIL content. The response model built on TCR overlap across three groups was characterized as speculative, with prospective validation still needed. The cohort was small and heterogeneous, and full blood and tumor sets were available for few patients, with initial-recurrent tumor pairs available for even fewer patients.

The source is a human donor with glioblastoma. The sequences come from blood, collected before dendritic cell vaccination. The sequence links TRBV7-6 to TRBJ2-5, and TRBD2 matches 8 of the central bases. The CDR3 reads CASSSPGLESAQYF. The DNA reads as follows: TGTGCCAGCAGTTCTCCGGGACTAGAGTCGGCCCAGTACTTC.